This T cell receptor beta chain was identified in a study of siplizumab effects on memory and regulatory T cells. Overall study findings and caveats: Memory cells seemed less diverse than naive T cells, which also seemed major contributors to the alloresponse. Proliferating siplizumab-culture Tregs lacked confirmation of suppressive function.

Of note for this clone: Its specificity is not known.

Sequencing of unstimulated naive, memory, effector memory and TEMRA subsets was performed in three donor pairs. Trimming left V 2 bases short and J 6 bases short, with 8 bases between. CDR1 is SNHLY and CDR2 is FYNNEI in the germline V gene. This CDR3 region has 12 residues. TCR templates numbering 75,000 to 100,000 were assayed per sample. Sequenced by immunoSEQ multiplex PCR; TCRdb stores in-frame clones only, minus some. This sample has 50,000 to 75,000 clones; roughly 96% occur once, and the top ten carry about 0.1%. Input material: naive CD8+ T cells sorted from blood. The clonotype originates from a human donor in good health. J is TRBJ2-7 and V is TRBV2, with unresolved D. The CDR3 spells CASSEWVGEQYF. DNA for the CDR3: TGTGCCAGCAGTGAATGGGTCGGCGAGCAGTACTTC.